The 21 T cell receptor beta chains reported below all come from one sample, sequenced in a study of blood T cell repertoires in COVID-19. Clones were read by immunoSEQ multiplex PCR, and TCRdb kept only the in-frame ones, dropping some. The sample carries approximately 300,000 clones, about 93% recorded once. The sequenced material came from peripheral blood. These receptors came from a woman in her twenties or thirties with COVID-19, enrolled during active disease.

The chain carries TRBV4-3 and TRBJ2-2, with unresolved D. V was trimmed by 1 base and J by 3 bases, leaving 9 bases between them. Per the germline V gene, CDR1 is LGHNA and CDR2 is YSLEER. This CDR3 contains 15 residues. CDR3 in DNA: TGCGCCAGCAGCCAAGTAGGAGTCCACACCGGGGAGCTGTTTTTT. The encoded protein is CASSQVGVHTGELFF.

This chain connects TRBV11-2 to TRBJ2-2, with D maybe TRBD1 (6 bases). The CDR3 runs 14 residues. The V end lost 5 bases, the J end lost 6 bases, and 13 bases lay between the germline ends. The germline CDR1 and CDR2 sequences are SGHAT and FQNNGV. The CDR3, as DNA: TGTGCCAGCAGCATCACAGGGATCGCCGGGGAGCTGTTTTTT. The encoded protein is CASSITGIAGELFF.

The chain joins TRBV18 to TRBJ2-1, with TRBD2 identical over 10 bases. V lost 1 base, J lost 9 bases, and 9 bases stayed unmatched. This CDR3 region has 16 residues. Germline CDR1 reads KGHSH; CDR2 reads LQKENI. CDR3 protein: CASSPLTSGMGREQFF. The CDR3 DNA reads TGTGCCAGCTCACCACTTACTAGCGGGATGGGTCGTGAGCAGTTCTTC.

The chain is built from TRBV3-1 (or the pseudogene TRBV3-2) and TRBJ1-1; TRBD1 agrees at 7 bases. V was clipped by 3 bases and J by 4 bases; unmatched bases: 5. The CDR3 runs to 14 residues. In germline, CDR1 is LGHDT, CDR2 YNNKEL (reference sequence). The CDR3 bases are TGTGCCAGCAGCCAGGAGGGGGCTGGCACTGAAGCTTTCTTT. Protein sequence: CASSQEGAGTEAFF.

The table lists this clone with a count of one. The gene calls are TRBV5-1 and TRBJ2-5; the match to TRBD2 covers 11 bases. This CDR3 has 15 residues. CDR1 is SGHRS, CDR2 YFSETQ, per germline. With 4 bases clipped from V and 5 bases from J, the junction kept 7 bases outside the gene matches. The CDR3, as DNA: TGCGCCAGCAGCCCGGGACTAGCGGTAGGGGAGACCCAGTACTTC. It codes for CASSPGLAVGETQYF.

The J gene is TRBJ1-2, the V gene TRBV5-6, with 8 nucleotides matching TRBD1. CDR1 is SGHDT and CDR2 is YYEEEE in the germline V gene. V lost 4 bases, J lost 5 bases, and 10 bases stayed unmatched. The CDR3 extends over 15 amino acids. The CDR3 loop reads CASSPLPRDRYGYTF. DNA for the CDR3: TGTGCCAGCAGCCCGTTACCCCGGGACAGGTATGGCTACACCTTC.

The genes are TRBV29-1 and TRBJ2-3; 10 nucleotides match TRBD2. The CDR3 is made up of 15 amino acids. Looked up from germline, CDR1 is SQVTM and CDR2 is ANQGSEA. The V and J ends lost 2 bases and 3 bases, in that order; junction bases with no gene match: 5. The CDR3 spells CSVESSGRRTDTQYF. DNA of the CDR3: TGCAGCGTTGAATCTAGCGGGAGAAGGACAGATACGCAGTATTTT.

This chain uses TRBV29-1 with TRBJ1-2; 8 nucleotides align to TRBD1. V lost 6 bases and J lost 6; bases outside the gene matches: 0. Germline V gene sequence: CDR1 SQVTM, CDR2 ANQGSEA. CDR3 size: 10 residues. The CDR3 loop reads CSVDRDGYTF. Written as DNA, the CDR3 is TGCAGCGTGGACAGGGATGGCTACACCTTC.

The V and J genes are TRBV6-5 and TRBJ2-1; 9 bases agree with TRBD1. This CDR3 is 15 amino acids long. The V gene's germline CDR1 is MNHEY and CDR2 SVGAGI. The J segment lost 2 bases and the V segment lost 5 bases, leaving 4 bases of the junction unmatched. The CDR3 here is CASSRGQGAYNEQFF. The DNA of the CDR3 is TGTGCCAGCAGTAGGGGACAGGGTGCCTACAATGAGCAGTTCTTC.

This clone was seen only once. The same CDR3 is also encoded by other DNA sequences in this sample. V and J are TRBV29-1 and TRBJ1-3, with a weak D call TRBD1 (6 bases). V gave up 4 bases and J gave up 4 bases, with 8 bases separating them. Germline V gene data show CDR1 as SQVTM and CDR2 as ANQGSEA. The CDR3 spans 12 residues. DNA for the CDR3: TGCAGCGTTGTGGGGGCAGGAAACACCATATATTTT. Translated: CSVVGAGNTIYF.

The rearrangement joins TRBV19 to TRBJ2-2; TRBD2 agrees at 13 bases. Per the germline V gene, CDR1 is LNHDA and CDR2 is SQIVND (reference sequence). V lost 4 bases, J lost 4 bases, and 3 bases stayed unmatched. The CDR3 contains 16 residues. Here the CDR3 reads CASSTLAGGGTGELFF. The CDR3 nucleotides are TGTGCCAGTAGTACACTAGCGGGAGGGGGCACCGGGGAGCTGTTTTTT.

The V gene is TRBV19, the J gene TRBJ2-3; the match to TRBD2 covers 9 bases. CDR1 and CDR2 (germline): LNHDA, SQIVND (reference sequence). With V trimmed by 5 bases and J by 9 bases, 12 bases remained unmatched. The CDR3 has 15 residues. This CDR3 is CASSDLAGNGRTQYF. The CDR3 coding sequence is TGTGCCAGTAGTGATCTAGCGGGAAATGGCCGGACGCAGTATTTT.

The chain employs TRBV5-4 and TRBJ1-1; D not resolved. The germline V gene encodes CDR1 SGHNT and CDR2 YYREEE (reference sequence). Trimming took off 2 bases at V and 7 bases at J, with 15 bases between the two ends. This CDR3 has 14 amino acids. CDR3 nucleotides: TGTGCCAGCAGCTTCGATGGGCTGGAGGGTGAAGCTTTCTTT. Its translation: CASSFDGLEGEAFF.

This clone was recorded a few times. The J gene is TRBJ2-7, the V gene TRBV6-5, with 7 bases lining up with TRBD1. In germline, CDR1 is MNHEY, CDR2 SVGAGI. After removal of 6 bases from V and 3 bases from J, the junction contained 2 bases not matched to a gene. CDR3 size: 12 residues. CDR3 protein: CASSWDSYEQYF. The CDR3 DNA is TGTGCCAGCAGCTGGGACAGCTACGAGCAGTACTTC.

The chain carries TRBV7-9 and TRBJ1-1, with TRBD1 matching over 10 bases. Trimming took 7 bases from V and 1 from J; bases not matched to a gene: 12. Germline V gives CDR1 SEHNR, CDR2 FQNEAQ (reference sequence). CDR3 size: 17 residues. CDR3 nucleotide sequence: TGTGCCAGCACCCACTGGGGGACAGGGGAGAGGAACACTGAAGCTTTCTTT. It is translated as CASTHWGTGERNTEAFF.

This clone was counted between two and nine times. The chain carries TRBV4-2 and TRBJ1-6, with no clear D. Germline V gives CDR1 LGHNA, CDR2 YNFKEQ. Trimming removed 0 bases from V and 9 bases from J, with 15 bases in between. The CDR3 is 16 residues long. The CDR3 here is CASSQDVRGGGSPLHF. DNA of the CDR3: TGTGCCAGCAGCCAAGATGTGCGGGGTGGTGGTTCACCCCTCCACTTT.

The rearrangement uses TRBV5-4 and TRBJ1-1; no firm D call. CDR1 is SGHNT, CDR2 YYREEE, per germline (reference sequence). This CDR3 contains 11 residues. Trimming pared 0 bases from V and 6 bases from J, leaving 3 bases between. Written as DNA, the CDR3 is TGTGCCAGCAGCTTGGGGCCTGAAGCTTTCTTT. This codes for CASSLGPEAFF. The variable domain in full, with the rest retrieved from reference TRBV5-4 and TRBJ1-1, is ETGVTQSPTHLIKTRGQQVTLRCSSQSGHNTVSWYQQALGQGPQFIFQYYREEENGRGNFPPRFSGLQFPNYSSELNVNALELDDSALYLCASSLGPEAFFGQGTRLTVV.

The sample holds a few counts of this clone. The chain uses TRBV10-2 and TRBJ1-1; TRBD1 might be the D (6 bases). The length of the CDR3 is 12 residues. V lost 4 bases and J lost 8, with 11 bases in between. Per germline, CDR1 WSHSY and CDR2 SAAADI. CDR3 nucleotide sequence: TGCGCCAGCAGTGGTATGGACAGAGAAGCTTTCTTT. Protein product: CASSGMDREAFF.

J is TRBJ1-1 and V is TRBV20-1; D ambiguous. Germline V CDR1 and CDR2: DFQATT, SNEGSKA (reference sequence). CDR3 size: 11 residues. V lost 6 bases to trimming and J lost 6 bases, with 11 bases between them. CDR3 sequence reads: CSAPKQAEAFF. CDR3 DNA: TGCAGTGCCCCTAAGCAGGCTGAAGCTTTCTTT.

The chain carries TRBV9 and TRBJ1-1; no clear D. Germline CDR1 and CDR2: SGDLS and YYNGEE. Trimming removed 0 bases from V and 3 bases from J, with 12 bases in between. The CDR3 has 15 amino acids. In DNA form, the CDR3 reads TGTGCCAGCAGCGTAGGGGCAAATGAATACACTGAAGCTTTCTTT. This translates into CASSVGANEYTEAFF.

This chain uses TRBV19 with TRBJ1-1; 11 bases line up with TRBD1. The V and J ends lost 0 bases and 6 bases, in that order; junction bases with no gene match: 6. This CDR3 spans 16 amino acids. Germline CDR1 is LNHDA and CDR2 is SQIVND (reference sequence). The DNA of the CDR3 is TGTGCCAGTAGTATAGATTCGGGACAGGGGGTACCTGAAGCTTTCTTT. Translating gives CASSIDSGQGVPEAFF.